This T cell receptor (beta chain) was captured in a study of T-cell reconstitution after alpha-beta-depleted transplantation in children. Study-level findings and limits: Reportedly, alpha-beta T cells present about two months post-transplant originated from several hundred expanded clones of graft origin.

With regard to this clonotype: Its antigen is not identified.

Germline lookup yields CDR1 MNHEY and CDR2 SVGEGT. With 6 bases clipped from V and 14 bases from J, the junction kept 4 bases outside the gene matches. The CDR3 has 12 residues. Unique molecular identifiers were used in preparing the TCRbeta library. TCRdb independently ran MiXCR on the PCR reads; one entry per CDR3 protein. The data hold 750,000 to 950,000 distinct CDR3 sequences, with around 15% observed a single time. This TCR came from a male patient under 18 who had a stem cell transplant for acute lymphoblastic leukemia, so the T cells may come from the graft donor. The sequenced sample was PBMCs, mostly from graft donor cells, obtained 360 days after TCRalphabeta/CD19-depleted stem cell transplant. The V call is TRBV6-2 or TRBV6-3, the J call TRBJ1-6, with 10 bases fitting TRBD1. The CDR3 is CASRPDRGSLHF. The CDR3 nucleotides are TGTGCCAGCAGACCGGACAGGGGGTCCCTCCACTTT.